A single T cell receptor beta chain is shown here with its context. Its antigen is still unknown. The sample originates from a study of siplizumab effects on memory and regulatory T cells. Study findings and constraints: A minor share of alloreactive clones matched unstimulated subsets. Naive T cells appeared more diverse than memory cells and seemed to be major alloresponse contributors. Proliferating Tregs' suppressive function in siplizumab cultures went unconfirmed.

The table came from immunoSEQ multiplex PCR; TCRdb's copy has only in-frame clones and leaves some out. The sample has approximately 65,000 clones, approximately 87% seen once. The CDR3 consists of 21 residues. Sequenced unstimulated subsets in three donor pairs: CD4+ naive, CD4+ memory, CD8+ naive, CD8+ effector memory, CD8+ TEMRA. Specimen: memory CD4+ T cells sorted from blood. The clonotype comes from a human donor in good health. The rearrangement uses TRBV21-1 and TRBJ2-3; the D call in the table, TRBD1, was not verified against the DNA. TRBV21-1 is flagged as a pseudogene. The CDR3 spells CASSKRQGTRAALKGTDTQYF. DNA for the CDR3: TGTGCCAGCAGCAAACGTCAGGGGACACGGGCGGCTCTCAAGGGCACAGATACGCAGTATTTT.